Listed below are T cell receptor beta chains from one sample, sequenced in a study of cytomegalovirus exposure and HLA in healthy donors. TCRdb keeps only in-frame clones here, not all; method: immunoSEQ multiplex PCR. The repertoire includes under 150,000 clones, less than 85% of them detected once, and 1.5% to 1.7% sits in the top ten. The sequenced sample consisted of PBMCs. The receptors derive from a man in his forties in good health and CMV-seronegative. Each CDR3 is given with its conserved first and last residue. A D gene is named only where the DNA matches it firmly. For some rows the clone size is stated as once, few or many, or as a class when expanded; others skip it.

. TRBJ1-4 TRBV5-6 . 13 TGTGCCAGCAGCCCCCGGACACATGAAAAACTGTTTTTT CASSPRTHEKLFF
. TRBJ1-6 TRBV27 . 15 TGTGCCAGCAGTCTCGTGGCAGAGAGGAATTCACCCCTCCACTTT CASSLVAERNSPLHF
once TRBJ1-2 TRBV5-5 TRBD1 16 TGTGCCAGCAGCTTGTTAGGGGACAGTGACCTCTATGGCTACACCTTC CASSLLGDSDLYGYTF
. TRBJ1-5 TRBV6-5 TRBD1 14 TGTGCCAGCAGTTATCGCAGGGGGAATCAGCCCCAGCATTTT CASSYRRGNQPQHF
. TRBJ1-5 TRBV7-9 . 14 TGTGCCAGCAGCTTAGGGGGGCTTGGACAGCCCCAGCATTTT CASSLGGLGQPQHF
few TRBJ2-7 TRBV10-3 . 12 TGTGCCATCTCGACAGATTCCTACGAGCAGTACTTC CAISTDSYEQYF
. TRBJ2-7 TRBV11-3 TRBD2 15 TGTGCCAGCAGCCCCGCGGGACTAGCGGGAGACGAGCAGTACTTC CASSPAGLAGDEQYF
. TRBJ2-3 TRBV11-3 TRBD1 17 TGTGCCAGCAGCCAAAAGTGGGGGACAGGGGATCCAGATACGCAGTATTTT CASSQKWGTGDPDTQYF
. TRBJ1-5 TRBV7-2 TRBD1 13 TGTGCCAGCAGCCCGGGACAGAATCAGCCCCAGCATTTT CASSPGQNQPQHF
. TRBJ1-5 TRBV9 . 14 TGTGCCAGCAGCGGTTCGGACAGTCCCCAGCCCCAGCATTTT CASSGSDSPQPQHF
few TRBJ1-6 TRBV7-3 . 15 TGTGCCAGCAGCGTACAGGGAGGGGGAAATTCACCCCTCCACTTT CASSVQGGGNSPLHF
few TRBJ2-1 TRBV5-6 TRBD2 15 TGTGCCAGCAGCTTGTACCTAGCGGGAGGTAATGAGCAGTTCTTC CASSLYLAGGNEQFF
. TRBJ1-1 TRBV30 . 14 TGTGCCTGGAGTGAGGTTGGGGGAGGTACTGAAGCTTTCTTT CAWSEVGGGTEAFF
. TRBJ2-5 TRBV11-2 . 11 TGTGCCAGCAGGGCGGGCGAGACCCAGTACTTC CASRAGETQYF
. TRBJ2-7 TRBV7-6 TRBD1 16 TGTGCCAGCAGCACCTGGGCCGCCACAGGGGGTTACGAGCAGTACTTC CASSTWAATGGYEQYF
few TRBJ1-1 TRBV6-5 . 12 TGTGCCACTTGGAAGGGGTACACTGAAGCTTTCTTT CATWKGYTEAFF
. TRBJ2-7 TRBV15 . 15 TGTGCCACCAGCCCCCGGGACTCGCTCGCGGTCGAGCAGTACTTC CATSPRDSLAVEQYF
. TRBJ2-7 TRBV29-1 . 13 TGCAGCGCCTATCTGGGGGGTTCCTACGAGCAGTACTTC CSAYLGGSYEQYF
. TRBJ2-1 TRBV4-1 . 14 TGCGCCAGCAGCCAAGATCTACTGAACAATGAGCAGTTCTTC CASSQDLLNNEQFF
once TRBJ1-2 TRBV6-1 . 13 TGTGCCAGCAGTCCCCCGGGTAGGAGTGGCTACACCTTC CASSPPGRSGYTF
. TRBJ2-7 TRBV6-5 . 12 TGTGCCAGCAGAACTAGCTCCTACGAGCAGTACTTC CASRTSSYEQYF
once TRBJ2-2 TRBV4-1 . 16 TGCGCCAGCAGCCAAACCACAGGGTTCGTCAACGGGGAGCTGTTTTTT CASSQTTGFVNGELFF
. TRBJ2-3 TRBV7-9 TRBD2 16 TGTGCCAGCAGCTTTCTAGCGGGGGGGCTCACAGATACGCAGTATTTT CASSFLAGGLTDTQYF
. TRBJ2-3 TRBV7-3 . 13 TGTGCCAGCAGCCTCCCGGGGACAGATACGCAGTATTTT CASSLPGTDTQYF
. TRBJ2-6 TRBV7-3 TRBD1 16 TGTGCCAGCAGCTTGACAGGGGATCTGGGGGCCAACGTCCTGACTTTC CASSLTGDLGANVLTF
. TRBJ2-3 TRBV5-4 . 16 TGTGCCAGCAGCCCCAATCCGGGACTCTCCCCGGATACGCAGTATTTT CASSPNPGLSPDTQYF
. TRBJ1-1 TRBV7-8 . 13 TGTGCCAGCAGCTTATCGGTCTGGACTGAAGCTTTCTTT CASSLSVWTEAFF
. TRBJ2-7 TRBV6-6 . 14 TGTGCCAGCAGCAGTGTTAGCGGTTCCTACGAGCAGTACTTC CASSSVSGSYEQYF
. TRBJ2-1 TRBV4-3 . 17 TGCGCCAGCAGCCAAGATAGCGGCCGGGGCTCCTACAATGAGCAGTTCTTC CASSQDSGRGSYNEQFF
. TRBJ2-1 TRBV7-2 . 14 TGTGCCAGCAGCTCCGTGACACGCTACAATGAGCAGTTCTTC CASSSVTRYNEQFF
. TRBJ2-1 TRBV2 TRBD2 15 TGTGCCATTCTGAAGGTAGCGGGGGCCTACAATGAGCAGTTCTTC CAILKVAGAYNEQFF
. TRBJ1-1 TRBV7-3 . 14 TGTGCCAGCAGCTTCTGGACAGCCAACACTGAAGCTTTCTTT CASSFWTANTEAFF
. TRBJ1-1 TRBV5-1 . 14 TGCGCCAGCAGCCGGGAGGACATGAACACTGAAGCTTTCTTT CASSREDMNTEAFF
. TRBJ2-3 TRBV7-2 TRBD2 14 TGTGCCAGCAGCTGGACTAGGGGATCAGATACGCAGTATTTT CASSWTRGSDTQYF
. TRBJ1-2 TRBV7-9 . 12 TGTGCCAGCACCACCGGACAGTATGGCTACACCTTC CASTTGQYGYTF
. TRBJ2-7 TRBV28 . 12 TGTGCCAGCAGTTGGGGAATGACAGGAGAAATCTTC CASSWGMTGEIF
. TRBJ1-3 TRBV7-9 TRBD1 15 TGTGCCAGCAGCCCGCCGGGACAGACCTTTGACACCATATATTTT CASSPPGQTFDTIYF
. TRBJ2-7 TRBV5-5 . 12 TGTGCCAGCAGCTCCGACAGGCTCGAGCAGTACTTC CASSSDRLEQYF
. TRBJ1-6 TRBV19 . 14 TGTGCCAGTAGTATCCCGGGAGTAAATTCACCCCTCCACTTT CASSIPGVNSPLHF
. TRBJ2-1 TRBV6-6 TRBD2 16 TGTGCCAGCAGTTCCTTATCTAGCGGGGAAGGAAATGAGCAGTTCTTC CASSSLSSGEGNEQFF
. TRBJ2-3 TRBV10-3 TRBD1 15 TGTGCCATCAGTGTGACAGGGGGCATAGAAGATACGCAGTATTTT CAISVTGGIEDTQYF
. TRBJ2-5 TRBV5-6 TRBD1 13 TGTGCCAGCAGCTCCACAGGGGCGGAGACCCAGTACTTC CASSSTGAETQYF
few TRBJ2-2 TRBV11-1 . 18 TGTGCCAGCAGCTACGGAGCCGGGAGAACTTCGAACACCGGGGAGCTGTTTTTT CASSYGAGRTSNTGELFF
once TRBJ2-7 TRBV6-6 . 14 TGTGCCAGCAAGGAACAGGCATTCTCCTACGAGCAGTACTTC CASKEQAFSYEQYF
few TRBJ2-7 TRBV27 TRBD1 14 TGTGCCAGCAGTTTACAGGGACAGAGCTACGAGCAGTACTTC CASSLQGQSYEQYF
. TRBJ2-2 TRBV27 TRBD2 15 TGTGCCAGCAGTTTGCGGGGGGGCAACACCGGGGAGCTGTTTTTT CASSLRGGNTGELFF
. TRBJ2-5 TRBV7-2 . 14 TGTGCCAGCAGCTTTAGCGGCCTCCAAGAGACCCAGTACTTC CASSFSGLQETQYF
. TRBJ2-7 TRBV2 TRBD1 15 TGTGCCAGCAGTGAAAGCGGAGACAGGGGGGGCGAGCAGTACTTC CASSESGDRGGEQYF
. TRBJ1-1 TRBV19 TRBD1 13 TGTGCCAGTACGCAGGGGGCTGGGACTGAAGCTTTCTTT CASTQGAGTEAFF
. TRBJ1-5 TRBV15 TRBD1 18 TGTGCCACCAGCAGAGTTCCGACAGGGGGCGCAGGCAATCAGCCCCAGCATTTT CATSRVPTGGAGNQPQHF